This T cell receptor beta chain appears in the sequencing data of a study of cytomegalovirus exposure and HLA in healthy donors. Broader study findings: A cluster of highly shared sequence variants was likely a sequencing artifact. Further analysis, carried out later, found HLA-associated TCR beta chains more clonally expanded than equally common other chains. Highest at DRB1 and lowest at HLA-C, TCR association rates differed among HLA loci in a later analysis. When a later analysis was performed, an Asian-associated ancestry cluster reportedly had fewer N-insertions than the approximately 690-donor mean.

This CDR3 is 13 amino acids long. V was cut by 7 bases and J by 7 bases, with 13 bases left in between. Germline CDR1 reads SNHLY; CDR2 reads FYNNEI. Amplification used 60 Vbeta primers and 13 Jbeta primers. The assay was immunoSEQ multiplex PCR, and TCRdb's table has in-frame clones only and misses some. Among about 140,000 clones listed, approximately 80% were seen once. A remark on this clone: Antigen specificity is unknown.

Sequenced material: PBMCs. This receptor was identified in a man in his fifties or sixties in good health and CMV-seronegative. V is TRBV2 and J is TRBJ1-4; no definite D call. CDR3 protein: CASIGREGEKLFF. CDR3 coding DNA: TGTGCCAGCATTGGACGGGAAGGTGAAAAACTGTTTTTT. Full variable domain (rest looked up from reference TRBV2 and TRBJ1-4): EPEVTQTPSHQVTQMGQEVILRCVPISNHLYFYWYRQILGQKVEFLVSFYNNEISEKSEIFDDQFSVERPDGSNFTLKIRSTKLEDSAMYFCASIGREGEKLFFGSGTQLSVL.